This T cell receptor beta chain comes out of a study of blood T cell repertoires in COVID-19. Study background: Both acute and convalescent COVID-19 samples were obtained from the United States, Italy and Spain. T cells, B-cell-depleted T cells, or PBMCs provided the cDNA or gDNA that served as material.

Original processing notes: From reference gene primer amplification, estimates of nucleated cell counts were derived. The repertoire was sequenced with immunoSEQ multiplex PCR; TCRdb's copy has only in-frame clones and lacks some. V, J and clone size are taken as reported in that table, and D and trimming were inferred from the DNA itself. The sample lists roughly 220,000 clones, 70% to 90% occurring once. This clone appeared a single time. V shed 3 bases and J shed 0 bases, with 6 bases lying between them. The CDR3 totals 15 residues. Germline lookup yields CDR1 KGHSH and CDR2 LQKENI. This chain joins TRBV18 and TRBJ1-6; D gene uncertain. Material for sequencing was peripheral blood. This TCR was recovered from a man over 45 who had recovered from COVID-19. The CDR3, as DNA: TGTGCCAGCTCACCCGGGAGCTCCTATAATTCACCCCTCCACTTT. It is translated as CASSPGSSYNSPLHF.